The rows below give T cell receptor beta chains drawn from one sample of a study of blood T cells in healthy people across ages. TCRdb called the 5' RACE reads again in MiXCR, with one record for every CDR3 protein. The sample contains 850,000 to 1,000,000 distinct CDR3 sequences, roughly 43% of which appear only once. Sequenced material: blood. The origin of the receptors is a young man in good health. CDR3s include the opening cysteine and the closing phenylalanine or tryptophan. The order of the fields is J gene, V gene, CDR3 protein.

>TRBJ2-3|TRBV18
CASSPGLAELGSSTDTQYF
>TRBJ2-7|TRBV30
CAWTGTGGYEQYF
>.|TRBV4-3
CASSQAAGGLYNEQYF
>TRBJ2-3|TRBV11-2
CASSLGGWGRTQYF
>TRBJ2-2|TRBV20-1
CSAKGQGNTGELFF
>TRBJ2-7|TRBV12-3/TRBV12-4
CASSLGQGPRYEQYF
>TRBJ1-1|TRBV6-5
CASTLGGAKNTEAFF
>TRBJ2-7|TRBV10-3
CAIISGDGSYEQYF
>TRBJ2-3|TRBV5-1
CASSSFGPGTDTQYF
>TRBJ2-3|TRBV7-8
CAGAGGRTDTQYF
>TRBJ1-1|TRBV20-1
CSARERGQLNTEAFF
>.|TRBV6-5
CASSSTGASQETQYF
>TRBJ1-2|TRBV7-2
CASSLLMMTDSYGYTF
>TRBJ1-1|TRBV11-2
CASSVQGATEAFF
>TRBJ1-1|TRBV2
CASSQDSMNTGAFF
>TRBJ2-7|TRBV28
CATERTGGLEQYF
>.|TRBV7-2
CASSLERGISPLHEQYF